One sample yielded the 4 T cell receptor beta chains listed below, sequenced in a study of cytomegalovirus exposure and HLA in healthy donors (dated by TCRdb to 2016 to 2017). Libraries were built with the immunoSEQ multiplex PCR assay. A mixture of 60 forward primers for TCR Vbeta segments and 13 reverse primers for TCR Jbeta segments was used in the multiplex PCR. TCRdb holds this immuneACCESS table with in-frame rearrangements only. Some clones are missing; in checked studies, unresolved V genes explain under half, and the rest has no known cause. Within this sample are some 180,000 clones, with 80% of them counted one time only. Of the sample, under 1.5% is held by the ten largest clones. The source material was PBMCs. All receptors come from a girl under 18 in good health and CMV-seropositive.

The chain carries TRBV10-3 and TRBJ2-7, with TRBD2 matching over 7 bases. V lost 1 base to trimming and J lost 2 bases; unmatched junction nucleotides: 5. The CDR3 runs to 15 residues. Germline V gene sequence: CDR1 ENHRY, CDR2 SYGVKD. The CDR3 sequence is CAISELGTNTYEQYF. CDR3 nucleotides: TGTGCCATCAGTGAGTTGGGGACTAACACCTACGAGCAGTACTTC.

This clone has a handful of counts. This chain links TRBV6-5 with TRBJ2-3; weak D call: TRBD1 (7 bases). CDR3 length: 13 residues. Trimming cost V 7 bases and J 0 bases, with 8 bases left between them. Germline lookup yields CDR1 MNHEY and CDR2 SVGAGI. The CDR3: CASTGGSTDTQYF. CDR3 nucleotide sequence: TGTGCCAGCACAGGGGGGAGCACAGATACGCAGTATTTT.

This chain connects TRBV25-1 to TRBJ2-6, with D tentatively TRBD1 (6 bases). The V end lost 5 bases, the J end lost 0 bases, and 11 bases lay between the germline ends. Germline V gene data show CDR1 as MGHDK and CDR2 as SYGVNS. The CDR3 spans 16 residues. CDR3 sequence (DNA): TGTGCCAGCAGTCAATTAGGGGGCTCTGGGGCCAACGTCCTGACTTTC. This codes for CASSQLGGSGANVLTF.

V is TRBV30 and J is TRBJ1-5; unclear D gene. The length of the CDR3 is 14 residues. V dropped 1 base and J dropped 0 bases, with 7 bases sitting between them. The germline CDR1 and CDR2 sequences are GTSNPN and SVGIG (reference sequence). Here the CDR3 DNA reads TGTGCCTGGAGTGCCGCTAATAGCAATCAGCCCCAGCATTTT. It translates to CAWSAANSNQPQHF.